This TCR beta chain was captured in a study of human T cells and chemical hapten exposure. On the study more broadly: For the roughly 24-week duration of the study, patients were given weekly doses of diphenylcyclopropenone on the scalp. Patch tests delivered 0.01% DPC to the upper back and were evaluated at 6 days.

Regarding this clonotype: Antigen unknown.

Study outcomes and limitations: Once DPC sensitization occurred, TCRs above 1 in 1000 frequency showed no change. Expanded TCRs were compared with controls, and the expanded TCRs formed significantly more large CDR3 similarity clusters.

From the RACE reads, TCRdb called clonotypes with MiXCR, one entry per CDR3 protein. This sample has over 300,000 distinct CDR3 sequences, with 5.1% found just once. The time point denotes: pre-sensitization, week 0. Described treatment: therapeutic diphenylcyclopropenone sensitization with weekly scalp DPC. Trimming pared 7 bases from V and 6 bases from J, leaving 13 bases between. The V gene's germline CDR1 is MNHNS and CDR2 SASEGT. The CDR3 runs 14 residues. The V call is TRBV6-1, the J call TRBJ1-6; a weak D match, TRBD1 (5 bases). This receptor was identified in a woman in her forties or fifties with alopecia areata. Some clones in this sample may be carry-over from other donors' samples. This sample comprised whole blood, obtained in connection with sensitization to the hapten diphenylcyclopropenone (DPC). This CDR3 is CASTNRLSNSPLHF. DNA of the CDR3: TGTGCCAGCACCAACAGGCTTTCTAATTCACCCCTCCACTTT.